One and the same sample provided the 21 T cell receptor beta chains below, sequenced in a study of blood T cells in healthy people across ages. A second PCR, run for roughly 7 to 11 cycles, used a sample-barcoded 5' primer plus a J-beta primer mix. In TCRdb, the 5' RACE reads were re-called with MiXCR into one record per CDR3 protein. The sample includes roughly 500,000 distinct CDR3 sequences, less than 25% seen only once; the top ten take under 9%. The same data also contributed to another study, on T cells of mothers and their children.

Sequences were obtained from blood. These receptor sequences come from a boy between 10 and 17 years old in good health.

The chain has TRBV7-3 and TRBJ2-1, with D possibly being TRBD1 (6 bases). Germline CDR1 is SGHTA and CDR2 is FQGTGA. The ends were cut back, 3 bases at V and 6 bases at J, with 21 bases in the middle. This CDR3 has 17 residues. For the CDR3, the DNA is TGTGCCAGCAGCTTGACTGGGACAAGGAGGCCCGGCAATGAGCAGTTCTTC. Its translation: CASSLTGTRRPGNEQFF. Combining the CDR3 with reference TRBV7-3 and TRBJ2-1 gives the whole variable domain GAGVSQTPSNKVTEKGKYVELRCDPISGHTALYWYRQSLGQGPEFLIYFQGTGAADDSGLPNDRFFAVRPEGSVSTLKIQRTERGDSAVYLCASSLTGTRRPGNEQFFGPGTRLTVL.

CDR3 bases: TGTGCCAGCAGTAACACAGGGCAAAGGGAACGAGAGACCCAGTACTTC. Translating it yields CASSNTGQRERETQYF. The chain recombines TRBV27 with TRBJ2-5; tentatively, D is TRBD1 (6 bases). The ends were cut back, 5 bases at V and 4 bases at J, with 20 bases in the middle. Germline V CDR1 and CDR2: MNHEY, SMNVEV (reference sequence). The CDR3 totals 16 residues.

This clonotype came up a few times. This chain joins TRBV4-2 and TRBJ2-1; a weak D match, TRBD1 (7 bases). Germline CDR1 and CDR2: LGHNA and YNFKEQ. This CDR3 is 15 amino acids long. V was trimmed by 4 bases and J by 5 bases, leaving 15 bases between them. The CDR3 DNA reads TGTGCCAGCAGCCGCTCCGACAGGGAGGACAATGAGCAGTTCTTC. This sequence encodes CASSRSDREDNEQFF.

This clonotype was recorded many times. The chain uses TRBV5-1 and TRBJ1-2; 7 bases are shared with TRBD1. V trimming: 6 bases; J trimming: 3 bases; junction bases outside the gene matches: 5. The CDR3 spans 13 residues. CDR1 and CDR2 from the germline V gene are SGHRS and YFSETQ. Written as DNA, the CDR3 is TGCGCCAGCAACCGGGACAGAGACTATGGCTACACCTTC. Residues: CASNRDRDYGYTF.

This clonotype was seen more than once but under ten times. The chain uses TRBV12-3 or TRBV12-4 and TRBJ1-1; 7 positions match TRBD1. This CDR3 is built from 13 residues. Germline trimming cut 7 bases from V and 5 bases from J; bases unmatched to any gene: 7. The CDR3: CASTLQGMTEAFF. The CDR3 DNA sequence: TGTGCCAGCACCCTACAGGGGATGACTGAAGCTTTCTTT.

The V gene is TRBV12-5, the J gene TRBJ2-1, with D tentatively TRBD1 (6 bases). CDR1 and CDR2 from the germline V gene are LGHNT and FRNRAP. The length of the CDR3 is 13 residues. The V gene lost 0 bases and the J gene lost 9 bases, with 9 bases spanning the gap. The CDR3 spells CASGLVEGGEQFF. The DNA for the CDR3 is TGTGCTAGTGGTTTGGTGGAAGGGGGTGAGCAGTTCTTC.

The V and J genes are TRBV20-1 and TRBJ2-1; D may be TRBD2 (6 bases). Deletions cut 0 bases from V and 9 bases from J, with 12 bases between. The length of the CDR3 is 13 residues. Germline loops: CDR1 DFQATT, CDR2 SNEGSKA (reference sequence). The CDR3 reads CSARDQTRGEQFF. The CDR3, as DNA: TGCAGTGCTAGAGATCAGACTAGGGGTGAGCAGTTCTTC.

The J gene is TRBJ2-7, the V gene TRBV16; possibly TRBD1 for D (6 bases). Trimming removed 2 bases at V and 5 bases at J, with 16 bases between. CDR1 and CDR2 from the germline V gene are KGHSY and FQNENV. The CDR3 spans 15 residues. The CDR3 protein is CASSQGGQGSDEQYF. The CDR3 bases are TGTGCCAGCAGCCAAGGGGGCCAGGGGTCCGACGAGCAGTACTTC.

The rearrangement uses TRBV4-3 and TRBJ1-4; D remains ambiguous. The length of the CDR3 is 15 residues. CDR1 and CDR2 (germline): LGHNA, YSLEER. Trimming stripped 1 base from V and 0 bases from J, with 6 bases between. DNA of the CDR3: TGCGCCAGCAGCCAAGGGCCGGCAACTAATGAAAAACTGTTTTTT. Translation: CASSQGPATNEKLFF.

The chain joins TRBV6-4 to TRBJ2-3, with 7 bases fitting TRBD2. The CDR3 loop spans 14 amino acids. Germline V gives CDR1 MRHNA, CDR2 SNTAGT. Trimming removed 2 bases from V and 5 bases from J; junction bases left unmatched: 4. CDR3 sequence reads: CASSDSGEEDTQYF. CDR3 bases: TGTGCCAGCAGTGACAGCGGGGAGGAAGATACGCAGTATTTT.

This clonotype was detected only a few times. The rearrangement joins TRBV7-9 to TRBJ2-1; no reliable D call. The length of the CDR3 is 14 residues. The germline CDR1 and CDR2 sequences are SEHNR and FQNEAQ (reference sequence). The V and J ends lost 5 bases and 5 bases respectively, with 13 bases between them. The CDR3 protein is CASSGRWEDNEQFF. CDR3 sequence (DNA): TGTGCCAGCAGCGGTCGGTGGGAAGACAATGAGCAGTTCTTC. The variable domain in full, with the rest retrieved from reference TRBV7-9 and TRBJ2-1, is DTGVSQNPRHKITKRGQNVTFRCDPISEHNRLYWYRQTLGQGPEFLTYFQNEAQLEKSRLLSDRFSAERPKGSFSTLEIQRTEQGDSAMYLCASSGRWEDNEQFFGPGTRLTVL.

This chain links TRBV28 with TRBJ2-7, with a weak D call TRBD2 (7 bases). Germline assignment: CDR1 MDHEN and CDR2 SYDVKM. This CDR3 spans 14 amino acids. V was shortened by 8 bases and J by 0 bases, with 14 bases between the two germline ends. The CDR3 region is CASCPRGPSYEQYF. The CDR3 DNA is TGTGCCAGCTGCCCGCGGGGGCCCTCCTACGAGCAGTACTTC. Filled out from reference TRBV28 and TRBJ2-7, the complete variable domain reads DVKVTQSSRYLVKRTGEKVFLECVQDMDHENMFWYRQDPGLGLRLIYFSYDVKMKEKGDIPEGYSVSREKKERFSLILESASTNQTSMYLCASCPRGPSYEQYFGPGTRLTVT.

The chain joins TRBV4-2 to TRBJ2-1; 7 bases align to TRBD2. CDR1 is LGHNA, CDR2 YNFKEQ, per germline. V shed 1 base, J shed 3 bases, and the junction held 3 bases outside the gene matches. The CDR3 contains 15 residues. The CDR3 DNA follows: TGTGCCAGCAGCCAAGCGTCTAGCGGCTACAATGAGCAGTTCTTC. Its translation: CASSQASSGYNEQFF.

This clonotype was counted a few times. Here the CDR3 reads CASSPRTGGGYEQYF. DNA for the CDR3: TGTGCCAGCAGCCCCCGGACAGGGGGCGGTTACGAGCAGTACTTC. This chain uses TRBV7-9 with TRBJ2-7; 11 bases align to TRBD1. After removal of 5 bases from V and 4 bases from J, the junction contained 7 bases not matched to a gene. CDR1 and CDR2 from the germline V gene are SEHNR and FQNEAQ (reference sequence). There are 15 residues in the CDR3.

The V call is TRBV4-1, the J call TRBJ2-1; D gene ambiguous. Looked up from germline, CDR1 is MGHRA and CDR2 is YSYEKL. This CDR3 contains 12 residues. V was cut by 1 base and J by 4 bases, with 2 bases left in between. This chain's CDR3 is CASSQAYNEQFF. CDR3 DNA: TGCGCCAGCAGCCAAGCATACAATGAGCAGTTCTTC.

This clonotype was observed a few times. The rearrangement links TRBV11-2 to TRBJ2-2; TRBD2 agrees at 8 bases. CDR1 and CDR2 from the germline V gene are SGHAT and FQNNGV. After removal of 1 base from V and 0 bases from J, the junction contained 4 bases not matched to a gene. The CDR3 runs to 17 residues. The CDR3 sequence is CASSLGSLAANTGELFF. CDR3 nucleotide sequence: TGTGCCAGCAGCTTAGGATCACTAGCGGCGAACACCGGGGAGCTGTTTTTT.

The chain combines TRBV12-3 or TRBV12-4 with TRBJ2-5; TRBD1 or TRBD2 may be the D gene (5 bases each). V gave up 3 bases and J gave up 4 bases, with 9 bases separating them. CDR3 length: 13 residues. The chain's CDR3 is CASSFGTGETQYF. The CDR3, as DNA: TGTGCCAGCAGTTTTGGGACGGGAGAGACCCAGTACTTC.

This chain connects TRBV4-3 to TRBJ2-2; 12 bases are shared with TRBD2. The J segment lost 6 bases and the V segment lost 0 bases, leaving 5 bases of the junction unmatched. The CDR3 extends over 17 amino acids. Looked up from germline, CDR1 is LGHNA and CDR2 is YSLEER. In DNA form, the CDR3 reads TGCGCCAGCAGCCAAGAATCTTCTAGCGGGGGGGCCGGGGAGCTGTTTTTT. The encoded protein is CASSQESSSGGAGELFF.

The table lists this clonotype with many counts. The chain has TRBV18 and TRBJ1-2; D not resolved. Germline loops: CDR1 KGHSH, CDR2 LQKENI. This CDR3 region has 12 residues. Trimming cost V 4 bases and J 3 bases, with 6 bases left between them. In DNA form, the CDR3 reads TGTGCCAGCTCACTCTCGGACTATGGCTACACCTTC. It yields the protein CASSLSDYGYTF.

CDR3 amino acids: CATSDTHGTPYNEQFF. The CDR3 DNA is TGTGCCACCAGTGATACCCACGGGACACCCTACAATGAGCAGTTCTTC. The chain employs TRBV24-1 and TRBJ2-1, with D possibly TRBD1 on 6 matching bases. Trimming stripped 3 bases from V and 2 bases from J, with 13 bases between. The CDR3 has 16 residues. The germline V gene encodes CDR1 KGHDR and CDR2 SFDVKD.

The chain has TRBV12-3 or TRBV12-4 and TRBJ2-3; TRBD2 is a possible D gene (6 bases). Trimming stripped 3 bases from V and 1 base from J, with 11 bases between. The CDR3 runs to 15 residues. The CDR3 loop is CASSLGGVRTDTQYF. In DNA form, the CDR3 reads TGTGCCAGCAGTTTGGGCGGGGTCCGCACAGATACGCAGTATTTT.